The 22 T cell receptor beta chains listed next were all sequenced from one sample in a study of shared clonotypes between healthy human individuals. TCRdb keeps only in-frame clones here, not all; method: immunoSEQ multiplex PCR. Of about 2.5 million clones in the sample, 85% to 95% were seen once. Sequenced sample: naive CD4+ T cells from PBMCs. Documented subset: CD45RA+ positively selected. These receptors originate from a young man in good health. Some clones in this sample may be carry-over from other donors' samples.

V is TRBV11-2 and J is TRBJ2-3; 11 bases map to TRBD2. The CDR3 is made up of 17 amino acids. The V and J ends lost 5 bases and 2 bases, in that order; junction bases with no gene match: 9. The germline gives CDR1 SGHAT, CDR2 FQNNGV. CDR3 nucleotide sequence: TGTGCCAGCAGCCCCCTCGCGGGACTAGCGGTCACAGATACGCAGTATTTT. It is translated as CASSPLAGLAVTDTQYF.

The V and J genes are TRBV9 and TRBJ2-2; 9 bases are a match to TRBD1. The J segment lost 4 bases and the V segment lost 1 base, leaving 8 bases of the junction unmatched. Germline assignment: CDR1 SGDLS and CDR2 YYNGEE. CDR3 length: 17 amino acids. CDR3 bases: TGTGCCAGCAGCGTATGGGGGACAGGGCGTGGCACCGGGGAGCTGTTTTTT. It yields the protein CASSVWGTGRGTGELFF.

The genes are TRBV9 and TRBJ1-5, with D possibly matching TRBD1 (6 bases). The CDR3 is made up of 14 amino acids. Trimming left V 3 bases short and J 9 bases short, with 16 bases between. The germline CDR1 and CDR2 sequences are SGDLS and YYNGEE. CDR3: CASSGRDTLGPQHF. In DNA form, the CDR3 reads TGTGCCAGCAGCGGCCGGGACACCCTGGGGCCCCAGCATTTT.

This chain connects TRBV4-2 to TRBJ2-3; tentative D call: TRBD1 (6 bases). Trimming shortened V by 3 bases and J by 5 bases, and 12 bases separated the two germline ends. Germline V CDR1 and CDR2: LGHNA, YNFKEQ. CDR3 length: 14 amino acids. The CDR3 loop is CASSQGQSEDTQYF. CDR3 sequence (DNA): TGTGCCAGCAGCCAGGGACAATCGGAAGATACGCAGTATTTT.

The chain links TRBV19 to TRBJ2-1; possibly TRBD1 for D (5 bases). Deletions cut 8 bases from V and 9 bases from J, with 17 bases between. CDR3 length equals 13 residues. Per germline, CDR1 LNHDA and CDR2 SQIVND (reference sequence). The CDR3 DNA reads as TGTGCCAGTTCACCCGCAGGGTTGGGTGAGCAGTTCTTC. It translates to CASSPAGLGEQFF.

The chain uses TRBV28 and TRBJ2-1; TRBD2 matches 8 bases. Germline-derived CDR1 and CDR2 are MDHEN and SYDVKM. With 7 bases clipped from V and 4 bases from J, the junction kept 6 bases outside the gene matches. There are 14 residues in the CDR3. CDR3 sequence reads: CASTIAGNYNEQFF. The CDR3 coding sequence is TGTGCCAGCACCATAGCGGGAAATTACAATGAGCAGTTCTTC.

V is TRBV6-6 and J is TRBJ2-5, with D perhaps matching TRBD1 (5 bases). Trimming pared 6 bases from V and 5 bases from J, leaving 13 bases between. CDR3 size: 13 residues. Germline loops: CDR1 MNHNY, CDR2 SVGAGI (reference sequence). The CDR3 bases are TGTGCCAGCAGCAGGGCCCTGGGGGAGACCCAGTACTTC. Protein product: CASSRALGETQYF.

About this clone: Distinct nucleotide sequences in the sample also encode this CDR3. The V and J genes are TRBV28 and TRBJ2-6; no reliable D call. The CDR3 sequence is 14 residues long. Trimming removed 5 bases at V and 3 bases at J, with 8 bases between. Germline CDR1 reads MDHEN; CDR2 reads SYDVKM. CDR3 in DNA: TGTGCCAGCAGTGTAGGTGGTGGGGCCAACGTCCTGACTTTC. This translates into CASSVGGGANVLTF.

The rearrangement uses TRBV7-9 and TRBJ1-1; D not certain. Per germline, CDR1 SEHNR and CDR2 FQNEAQ (reference sequence). The V and J ends lost 2 bases and 7 bases respectively, with 11 bases between them. The CDR3 extends over 13 amino acids. The CDR3 coding sequence is TGTGCCAGCAGCTTAACAGTACCCAGTGAAGCTTTCTTT. The encoded protein is CASSLTVPSEAFF.

This rearrangement joins TRBV7-9 to TRBJ1-2; no clear D. V was pared by 5 bases and J by 4 bases, with 20 bases between. Germline lookup yields CDR1 SEHNR and CDR2 FQNEAQ (reference sequence). This CDR3 is built from 16 residues. CDR3 region: CASSPGGSIPLYGYTF. The CDR3 bases are TGTGCCAGCAGCCCGGGAGGGTCAATCCCCCTCTATGGCTACACCTTC.

As regards this clone: The sample has other DNA sequences that encode this CDR3 too. This chain uses TRBV7-9 with TRBJ2-1, with unresolved D. This CDR3 spans 12 amino acids. Germline loops: CDR1 SEHNR, CDR2 FQNEAQ (reference sequence). With 4 bases removed from V and 9 bases from J, the gap between germline ends came to 10 bases. The CDR3 DNA is TGTGCCAGCAGCTCCCCCTCCCGTGAGCAGTTCTTC. Amino acid sequence: CASSSPSREQFF.

The V call is TRBV5-1, the J call TRBJ2-5; 8 bases match TRBD1. V lost 4 bases to trimming and J lost 1 base; unmatched junction nucleotides: 9. The germline gives CDR1 SGHRS, CDR2 YFSETQ. The CDR3 totals 16 residues. CDR3 DNA sequence: TGCGCCAGCAGCAGGACAGGGTCCAAACTCCAAGAGACCCAGTACTTC. This encodes CASSRTGSKLQETQYF.

The V call is TRBV5-6, the J call TRBJ1-1; D call uncertain. The V end was cut by 3 bases, the J end by 0 bases, with 9 bases between. Germline CDR1 SGHDT, CDR2 YYEEEE. CDR3 length equals 14 residues. The CDR3 sequence: CASSWAALNTEAFF. The CDR3 nucleotides are TGTGCCAGCAGCTGGGCAGCCTTGAACACTGAAGCTTTCTTT.

The chain carries TRBV28 and TRBJ1-2; a weak D match, TRBD1 (5 bases). Per germline, CDR1 MDHEN and CDR2 SYDVKM. The V gene lost 6 bases and the J gene lost 8 bases, with 16 bases spanning the gap. The CDR3 is 13 residues long. The CDR3 is CASRSRVGDGYTF. CDR3 nucleotide sequence: TGTGCCAGCAGGTCCAGGGTGGGAGACGGCTACACCTTC.

This clone appeared a few times. Different DNA sequences within this sample yield the same CDR3. The chain employs TRBV19 and TRBJ2-6; D gene ambiguous. Germline loops: CDR1 LNHDA, CDR2 SQIVND (reference sequence). The CDR3 has 14 residues. Trimming left V 1 base short and J 0 bases short, with 1 base between. The CDR3: CASSIGSGANVLTF. Written as DNA, the CDR3 is TGTGCCAGTAGTATAGGCTCTGGGGCCAACGTCCTGACTTTC.

The chain carries TRBV5-1 and TRBJ2-5; TRBD1 is a possible D gene (6 bases). Trimming stripped 4 bases from V and 1 base from J, with 14 bases between. Per the germline V gene, CDR1 is SGHRS and CDR2 is YFSETQ. CDR3 length: 15 residues. In nucleotides, the CDR3 is TGCGCCAGCAGCGAAATACCAGGGGTCCAAGAGACCCAGTACTTC. Its protein is CASSEIPGVQETQYF.

This clone has just one count. The same CDR3 is also encoded by other DNA sequences in this sample. This chain uses TRBV9 with TRBJ2-5; 7 bases map to TRBD2. Losses at the gene ends were 0 bases for V and 4 bases for J; bases not matched to a gene: 3. The V gene's germline CDR1 is SGDLS and CDR2 YYNGEE. The CDR3 covers 14 residues. In DNA, the CDR3 is TGTGCCAGCAGCGTAGGGCCGGGGGGAGAGACCCAGTACTTC. Protein: CASSVGPGGETQYF.

The V and J genes are TRBV7-9 and TRBJ1-3; D is unclear. From germline, CDR1 is SEHNR and CDR2 FQNEAQ (reference sequence). With 5 bases removed from V and 9 bases from J, the gap between germline ends came to 11 bases. The CDR3 covers 12 residues. CDR3 sequence (DNA): TGTGCCAGCAGCGGGTCGTCCCGCACCATATATTTT. It codes for CASSGSSRTIYF.

V gene TRBV18 combines with J gene TRBJ2-7, with TRBD2 as a possible D gene (6 bases). Germline lookup yields CDR1 KGHSH and CDR2 LQKENI. V lost 3 bases and J lost 5, with 14 bases in between. This CDR3 has 14 residues. CDR3 DNA sequence: TGTGCCAGCTCACCGGAGGGCACAGGCCACGAGCAGTACTTC. Its protein product is CASSPEGTGHEQYF.

V usage is TRBV4-1 and J usage is TRBJ2-5; 8 bases are shared with TRBD1. The CDR3 runs to 14 residues. V dropped 2 bases and J dropped 3; count of bases not matched to a gene: 2. From germline, CDR1 is MGHRA and CDR2 YSYEKL. The CDR3 here is CASSQQDREETQYF. CDR3 DNA: TGCGCCAGCAGCCAACAGGACAGGGAAGAGACCCAGTACTTC.

In this sample, this clone turned up once. The chain couples TRBV7-3 to TRBJ2-1; D possibly corresponds to TRBD2 (5 bases). V was clipped by 5 bases and J by 1 base, with 12 bases between them. Germline V gene data show CDR1 as SGHTA and CDR2 as FQGTGA. CDR3 length: 15 residues. The CDR3: CASSLLPGSYNEQFF. CDR3 in DNA: TGTGCCAGCAGCCTACTGCCGGGGTCCTACAATGAGCAGTTCTTC.

The chain couples TRBV6-5 to TRBJ2-3; a possible D gene is TRBD2 (5 bases). The CDR3 length is 16 residues. Trimming removed 0 bases from V and 4 bases from J, with 14 bases in between. Germline values: CDR1 MNHEY, CDR2 SVGAGI. Here the CDR3 DNA reads TGTGCCAGCAGTTACTCGCCAGCGACGGGGTCAGATACGCAGTATTTT. Protein product: CASSYSPATGSDTQYF.